The 26 T cell receptor beta chains listed next were all sequenced from one sample in a study of T cell responses to AZD1222 COVID-19 vaccine. TCRdb keeps only in-frame clones here, not all; method: immunoSEQ multiplex PCR. The repertoire holds about 130,000 clones, 80% to 90% seen once, with 1.5% to 2% in the top ten. The sample was peripheral blood, taken on day 0 of AZD1222 vaccination. These receptors all come from an adult in good health.

The V call is TRBV5-1, the J call TRBJ1-3, with 7 nucleotides matching TRBD1. Germline values: CDR1 SGHRS, CDR2 YFSETQ. The CDR3 totals 17 residues. V lost 3 bases, J lost 0 bases, and 9 bases stayed unmatched. CDR3 DNA sequence: TGCGCCAGCAGCTCGAGCGCCCGGGACAGCTCTGGAAACACCATATATTTT. This codes for CASSSSARDSSGNTIYF.

A single count supports this clone. The CDR3 nucleotides are TGCGCCAGCAGTGAGGCTAGCGGCTCCTACAATGAGCAGTTCTTC. It encodes CASSEASGSYNEQFF. The chain combines TRBV10-1 with TRBJ2-1, with TRBD2 matching 7 bases. The V gene's germline CDR1 is WNHNN and CDR2 SYGVQD (reference sequence). V was pared by 2 bases and J by 0 bases, with 1 base of the junction left unmatched. This CDR3 is built from 15 residues.

As concerns this clone: This same CDR3 is encoded by further DNA sequences in the sample. The chain carries TRBV20-1 and TRBJ2-1, with D possibly TRBD2 on 6 matching bases. This CDR3 spans 11 amino acids. Between the trimmed V and J ends, which lost 3 bases and 6 bases, there was a span of 6 bases. Germline V CDR1 and CDR2: DFQATT, SNEGSKA (reference sequence). The DNA for the CDR3 is TGCAGTGCTAGGGGGGGCAATGAGCAGTTCTTC. Its translation is CSARGGNEQFF.

The genes are TRBV7-2 and TRBJ1-4; possible D gene TRBD1, 6 bases. The V and J ends lost 1 base and 2 bases respectively, with 8 bases between them. CDR1 is SGHTA, CDR2 FQGNSA, per germline. The CDR3 consists of 15 residues. CDR3 sequence reads: CASSLGGGTNEKLFF. The CDR3 region has the DNA TGTGCCAGCAGCTTAGGCGGGGGCACTAATGAAAAACTGTTTTTT.

This rearrangement joins TRBV6-2 or TRBV6-3 to TRBJ1-2; maybe TRBD1 (5 bases). Germline V gene lookup returns CDR1 MNHEY and CDR2 SVGEGT. V was cut by 4 bases and J by 3 bases, with 15 bases left in between. This CDR3 has 15 residues. CDR3 sequence reads: CASSSGGGRDYGYTF. The CDR3 DNA reads TGTGCCAGCAGTTCGGGGGGAGGGCGCGACTATGGCTACACCTTC.

This clone was detected only a few times. The chain uses TRBV5-6 and TRBJ1-2; TRBD1 matches 7 bases. J gave up 4 bases and V 3 bases, and 9 bases lay outside the gene matches. Looked up from germline, CDR1 is SGHDT and CDR2 is YYEEEE. The CDR3 spans 15 residues. DNA for the CDR3: TGTGCCAGCAGCTCTTTTCGACAGGGATCCTATGGCTACACCTTC. Amino acids: CASSSFRQGSYGYTF. Drawing the rest from reference TRBV5-6 and TRBJ1-2, the complete variable domain is DAGVTQSPTHLIKTRGQQVTLRCSPKSGHDTVSWYQQALGQGPQFIFQYYEEEERQRGNFPDRFSGHQFPNYSSELNVNALLLGDSALYLCASSSFRQGSYGYTFGSGTRLTVV.

V is TRBV5-1 and J is TRBJ1-1; D gene unclear. The CDR3 covers 14 residues. Trimming pared 0 bases from V and 4 bases from J, leaving 10 bases between. In germline, CDR1 is SGHRS, CDR2 YFSETQ. DNA for the CDR3: TGCGCCAGCAGCTTGGGCCAGACTTTCACTGAAGCTTTCTTT. This translates into CASSLGQTFTEAFF.

The rearrangement uses TRBV5-6 and TRBJ2-7; 7 bases are a match to TRBD1. Unmatched junction bases numbered 6, after V lost 0 bases and J lost 3 bases. Germline-derived CDR1 and CDR2 are SGHDT and YYEEEE. The length of the CDR3 is 15 residues. The CDR3 region is CASSLGGDRDYEQYF. The CDR3 coding sequence is TGTGCCAGCAGCTTGGGGGGAGACAGGGACTACGAGCAGTACTTC.

This clone was seen a single time. The J gene is TRBJ2-5, the V gene TRBV18, with D possibly TRBD2 on 5 matching bases. V lost 2 bases and J lost 4, with 8 bases in between. The CDR3 runs to 13 residues. Germline assignment: CDR1 KGHSH and CDR2 LQKENI. The CDR3 region is CASSPGGTETQYF. The CDR3 DNA sequence: TGTGCCAGCTCACCAGGAGGAACAGAGACCCAGTACTTC.

The rearrangement links TRBV3-1 (or the pseudogene TRBV3-2) to TRBJ1-1; no clear D. Germline V CDR1 and CDR2: LGHDT, YNNKEL (reference sequence). V was cut by 3 bases and J by 4 bases, with 9 bases left in between. The CDR3 spans 13 residues. Here the CDR3 DNA reads TGTGCCAGCAGCCAGTTTTCGGTCACTGAAGCTTTCTTT. Translating gives CASSQFSVTEAFF.

The chain has TRBV7-6 and TRBJ2-7, with 8 bases matching TRBD1. Germline V gives CDR1 SGHVS, CDR2 FNYEAQ. V gave up 2 bases and J gave up 3 bases; unmatched junction bases: 3. The CDR3 is 14 amino acids. The CDR3 nucleotides are TGTGCCAGCAGCTTACGGACAGGGATCTACGAGCAGTACTTC. Residues: CASSLRTGIYEQYF.

The CDR3 region is CATSRGGQGAVFGYTF. CDR3 nucleotides: TGTGCCACCAGCAGAGGAGGACAGGGGGCCGTATTTGGCTACACCTTC. This chain links TRBV15 with TRBJ1-2; 11 bases map to TRBD1. With 1 base clipped from V and 7 bases from J, the junction kept 8 bases outside the gene matches. The CDR3 covers 16 residues. Germline assignment: CDR1 LNHNV and CDR2 YYDKDF (reference sequence).

The count of this clone is one. The chain joins TRBV7-9 to TRBJ1-3; 8 positions match TRBD1. V shed 1 base, J shed 4 bases, and the junction held 0 bases outside the gene matches. The germline V gene encodes CDR1 SEHNR and CDR2 FQNEAQ (reference sequence). CDR3 length: 14 residues. CDR3 sequence: CASSLGDRGNTIYF. In DNA, the CDR3 is TGTGCCAGCAGCTTAGGGGACAGGGGAAACACCATATATTTT. The variable domain in full, completed from reference TRBV7-9 and TRBJ1-3, reads DTGVSQNPRHKITKRGQNVTFRCDPISEHNRLYWYRQTLGQGPEFLTYFQNEAQLEKSRLLSDRFSAERPKGSFSTLEIQRTEQGDSAMYLCASSLGDRGNTIYFGEGSWLTVV.

The chain is built from TRBV9 and TRBJ1-1; no reliable D call. CDR1 and CDR2 (germline): SGDLS, YYNGEE. V was shortened by 2 bases and J by 3 bases, with 8 bases between the two germline ends. The CDR3 is 13 amino acids. The CDR3 region has the DNA TGTGCCAGCAGCGTGATCGCGGACACTGAAGCTTTCTTT. It encodes CASSVIADTEAFF. Based on the CDR3 plus reference TRBV9 and TRBJ1-1, the full variable domain is DSGVTQTPKHLITATGQRVTLRCSPRSGDLSVYWYQQSLDQGLQFLIQYYNGEERAKGNILERFSAQQFPDLHSELNLSSLELGDSALYFCASSVIADTEAFFGQGTRLTVV.

CDR3 sequence reads: CATTGTAGINEQFF. CDR3 DNA: TGTGCCACAACCGGGACGGCGGGGATCAATGAGCAGTTCTTC. This sequence joins TRBV19 and TRBJ2-1; D is possibly TRBD2 (6 bases). Germline CDR1 LNHDA, CDR2 SQIVND (reference sequence). The V end lost 10 bases, the J end lost 6 bases, and 19 bases lay between the germline ends. This CDR3 has 14 amino acids.

The chain employs TRBV19 and TRBJ2-7; 9 bases match TRBD2. V trimming: 3 bases; J trimming: 3 bases; junction bases outside the gene matches: 12. Germline V lookup: CDR1 LNHDA, CDR2 SQIVND (reference sequence). CDR3 size: 17 residues. The CDR3: CASSIRASGISNYEQYF. As DNA, the CDR3 is TGTGCCAGTAGTATTCGGGCTAGCGGGATCTCCAACTACGAGCAGTACTTC.

This sequence joins TRBV10-3 and TRBJ1-2; TRBD1 aligns across 9 bases. V shed 3 bases and J 0 bases; nucleotides not matched to a gene: 5. CDR3 length equals 16 residues. Germline lookup yields CDR1 ENHRY and CDR2 SYGVKD. CDR3 in amino acids: CAISDSGTGTNYGYTF. As DNA, the CDR3 is TGTGCCATCAGTGACTCCGGGACAGGGACTAACTATGGCTACACCTTC.

The rearrangement links TRBV18 to TRBJ1-1; unclear D gene. CDR1 and CDR2 from the germline V gene are KGHSH and LQKENI. The CDR3 has 16 residues. The V gene lost 3 bases and the J gene lost 11 bases, with 25 bases spanning the gap. CDR3 region: CASSPRLTDNLNEAFF. The CDR3 nucleotides are TGTGCCAGCTCACCCCGATTGACGGATAATTTGAATGAGGCTTTCTTT.

This sequence joins TRBV6-1 and TRBJ1-6; D is ambiguous. The CDR3 totals 14 residues. V lost 1 base, J lost 9 bases, and 10 bases lay in between. The germline V gene has CDR1 MNHNS and CDR2 SASEGT. The CDR3 is CASSEGARSSPLHF. DNA for the CDR3: TGTGCCAGCAGTGAAGGGGCCAGGTCTTCACCCCTCCACTTT.

The chain links TRBV11-2 to TRBJ2-1, with 12 bases fitting TRBD2. V shed 4 bases and J 5 bases; nucleotides not matched to a gene: 3. CDR1 is SGHAT and CDR2 is FQNNGV in the germline V gene. The length of the CDR3 is 15 residues. CDR3 region: CASSSLAGGNNEQFF. CDR3 in DNA: TGTGCCAGCAGCTCGCTAGCGGGAGGGAACAATGAGCAGTTCTTC.

The chain employs TRBV19 and TRBJ2-2, with TRBD1 matching 9 bases. Germline values: CDR1 LNHDA, CDR2 SQIVND (reference sequence). The V gene end was trimmed by 5 bases and the J gene end by 7 bases; junction bases not matched to a gene: 5. The CDR3 length is 14 residues. CDR3 in amino acids: CASSEQGAFGELFF. In DNA form, the CDR3 reads TGTGCCAGTAGTGAACAGGGGGCATTCGGGGAGCTGTTTTTT.

The rearrangement uses TRBV19 and TRBJ2-6; perhaps TRBD1 as D (5 bases). This CDR3 comprises 17 residues. The germline CDR1 and CDR2 sequences are LNHDA and SQIVND (reference sequence). V shed 5 bases and J shed 0 bases, with 14 bases lying between them. The CDR3 DNA reads as TGTGCCAGTAGTTCGCACCTCCAGGGCTCTGGGGCCAACGTCCTGACTTTC. Encoded protein: CASSSHLQGSGANVLTF. Full variable domain (missing parts from reference TRBV19 and TRBJ2-6): DGGITQSPKYLFRKEGQNVTLSCEQNLNHDAMYWYRQDPGQGLRLIYYSQIVNDFQKGDIAEGYSVSREKKESFPLTVTSAQKNPTAFYLCASSSHLQGSGANVLTFGAGSRLTVL.

The rearrangement joins TRBV27 to TRBJ2-7; TRBD1 matches 9 bases. J lost 3 bases, V lost 10 bases, and 10 bases had no gene match. From germline, CDR1 is MNHEY and CDR2 SMNVEV (reference sequence). The CDR3 covers 14 residues. The CDR3 loop is CATRDGTGNYEQYF. DNA for the CDR3: TGTGCCACCAGGGACGGGACAGGGAACTACGAGCAGTACTTC.

The chain is built from TRBV20-1 and TRBJ1-5, with no clear D. The CDR3 runs to 12 residues. V lost 3 bases and J lost 11, with 14 bases in between. Looked up from germline, CDR1 is DFQATT and CDR2 is SNEGSKA (reference sequence). The CDR3 bases are TGCAGTGCTAGTGTTCCACCTTCGGCCCAGCATTTT. The encoded protein is CSASVPPSAQHF.

The chain has TRBV18 and TRBJ1-1, with D hard to call. Germline lookup yields CDR1 KGHSH and CDR2 LQKENI. Trimming stripped 2 bases from V and 4 bases from J, with 8 bases between. The CDR3 contains 13 residues. CDR3 bases: TGTGCCAGCTCACCAAAGGTGGGCACTGAAGCTTTCTTT. It codes for CASSPKVGTEAFF. The full variable domain, completed using reference TRBV18 and TRBJ1-1, is NAGVMQNPRHLVRRRGQEARLRCSPMKGHSHVYWYRQLPEEGLKFMVYLQKENIIDESGMPKERFSAEFPKEGPSILRIQQVVRGDSAAYFCASSPKVGTEAFFGQGTRLTVV.

The chain couples TRBV28 to TRBJ1-1, with D unclear. Germline assignment: CDR1 MDHEN and CDR2 SYDVKM. There are 15 residues in the CDR3. The V and J ends lost 1 base and 2 bases respectively, with 11 bases between them. The CDR3 coding sequence is TGTGCCAGCAGTTTATCGCAGGTAGGAAACACTGAAGCTTTCTTT. This encodes CASSLSQVGNTEAFF.